The 25 T cell receptor beta chains listed next were all sequenced from one sample in a study of blood T cell repertoires in COVID-19. The repertoire was sequenced with immunoSEQ multiplex PCR; TCRdb's copy has only in-frame clones and lacks some. Of approximately 75,000 clones listed, more than 85% are singletons. Sequenced input: peripheral blood. The receptors here all came from a man aged 55 to 70 with acute or convalescent COVID-19.

The chain uses TRBV5-6 and TRBJ1-1, with 9 bases aligning to TRBD1. CDR1 is SGHDT, CDR2 YYEEEE, per germline. J gave up 5 bases and V 5 bases, and 10 bases lay outside the gene matches. This CDR3 region has 15 residues. CDR3 protein: CASRGRTGVGTEAFF. The CDR3 region has the DNA TGTGCCAGCAGGGGGAGGACAGGGGTGGGGACTGAAGCTTTCTTT.

The V call is TRBV5-8, the J call TRBJ2-2; unclear D gene. The CDR3 consists of 13 residues. Germline CDR1 is SGHTS and CDR2 is YDEGEE. Trimming shortened V by 0 bases and J by 5 bases, and 5 bases separated the two germline ends. The CDR3, as DNA: TGTGCCAGCAGCTTGGGTCGGACCGGGGAGCTGTTTTTT. Protein: CASSLGRTGELFF.

This chain joins TRBV6-5 and TRBJ1-6, with D unclear. Trimming shortened V by 6 bases and J by 0 bases, and 9 bases separated the two germline ends. In germline, CDR1 is MNHEY, CDR2 SVGAGI. The CDR3 contains 15 residues. This chain's CDR3 is CASRPGSSYNSPLHF. The CDR3 region has the DNA TGTGCCAGCAGGCCAGGAAGCTCCTATAATTCACCCCTCCACTTT.

The chain has TRBV12-5 and TRBJ2-1; 12 positions agree with TRBD2. Germline-derived CDR1 and CDR2 are LGHNT and FRNRAP. The CDR3 covers 16 residues. The junction had 6 bases not matched to a gene; V was cut back by 2 bases and J by 7 bases. The CDR3 bases are TGTGCTAGTGGTTTGACCCGACTAGCGGGGGAAAATGAGCAGTTCTTC. It encodes CASGLTRLAGENEQFF.

The J gene is TRBJ2-7, the V gene TRBV7-3; 11 nucleotides agree with TRBD1. The germline V gene has CDR1 SGHTA and CDR2 FQGTGA. Trimming removed 4 bases from V and 3 bases from J; junction bases left unmatched: 8. The CDR3 has 16 residues. For the CDR3, the DNA is TGTGCCAGCAGCTCAGAAGCCGGGACAGGGGGCTACGAGCAGTACTTC. Its translation: CASSSEAGTGGYEQYF.

The chain carries TRBV24-1 and TRBJ1-1; D ambiguous. This CDR3 region has 14 residues. The germline V gene has CDR1 KGHDR and CDR2 SFDVKD. Trimming left V 4 bases short and J 9 bases short, with 17 bases between. CDR3 bases: TGTGCCACCAGTGAACCCGGGATCCAATCTCAAGCTTTCTTT. This translates into CATSEPGIQSQAFF.

The gene calls are TRBV9 and TRBJ1-4; a weak D match, TRBD1 (5 bases). CDR1 SGDLS and CDR2 YYNGEE come from the germline V gene. The CDR3 is made up of 15 amino acids. Trimming removed 1 base from V and 2 bases from J, with 9 bases in between. CDR3 in DNA: TGTGCCAGCAGCGTAATTTCAGGGACTAATGAAAAACTGTTTTTT. Residues: CASSVISGTNEKLFF.

The gene calls are TRBV5-6 and TRBJ2-5, with D tentatively TRBD2 (6 bases). V was cut by 5 bases and J by 5 bases, with 13 bases left in between. This CDR3 region has 13 residues. Germline V gives CDR1 SGHDT, CDR2 YYEEEE. The CDR3 DNA sequence: TGTGCCAGCAGAAGGGAAGGGAGGGAGACCCAGTACTTC. Encoded protein: CASRREGRETQYF.

The chain joins TRBV10-2 to TRBJ2-7; D is unresolved. The length of the CDR3 is 12 residues. Germline lookup yields CDR1 WSHSY and CDR2 SAAADI. Here the CDR3 reads CKLRLYSYEQYF. The CDR3 DNA is TGCAAGCTTCGACTGTACTCCTACGAGCAGTACTTC.

This chain connects TRBV9 to TRBJ2-3; TRBD2 aligns across 8 bases. The CDR3 is 15 residues long. V lost 4 bases to trimming and J lost 0 bases; unmatched junction nucleotides: 4. Germline loops: CDR1 SGDLS, CDR2 YYNGEE. The CDR3 bases are TGTGCCAGCAGCTCCTTAGCGGGAAGCACAGATACGCAGTATTTT. Amino acids: CASSSLAGSTDTQYF.

This sequence joins TRBV9 and TRBJ2-7; 8 bases line up with TRBD2. The CDR3 is made up of 15 amino acids. The junction had 8 bases not matched to a gene; V was cut back by 2 bases and J by 4 bases. Germline V CDR1 and CDR2: SGDLS, YYNGEE. CDR3 in amino acids: CASSVGAGGPYEQYF. The CDR3 DNA reads TGTGCCAGCAGCGTTGGGGCGGGAGGTCCTTACGAGCAGTACTTC.

This clone was seen just once. The J gene is TRBJ2-7, the V gene TRBV4-2; D is unresolved. V lost 3 bases to trimming and J lost 2 bases, with 14 bases between them. The CDR3 is 15 amino acids. Germline lookup yields CDR1 LGHNA and CDR2 YNFKEQ. This CDR3 reads CASSHLAATTYEQYF. In nucleotides, the CDR3 is TGTGCCAGCAGCCACCTGGCGGCTACAACCTACGAGCAGTACTTC.

The rearrangement links TRBV6-5 to TRBJ2-5; 14 bases align to TRBD2. Looked up from germline, CDR1 is MNHEY and CDR2 is SVGAGI. The CDR3 consists of 15 residues. The trim removed 6 bases at V and 5 bases at J, leaving 5 bases unmatched. DNA of the CDR3: TGTGCCAGCAGGGCCGGGACTAGCGGGGGTGAGACCCAGTACTTC. Its translation is CASRAGTSGGETQYF.

The rearrangement uses TRBV19 and TRBJ1-5; 11 bases are shared with TRBD1. CDR1 and CDR2 (germline): LNHDA, SQIVND (reference sequence). The CDR3 has 15 amino acids. The V and J ends lost 6 bases and 6 bases, in that order; junction bases with no gene match: 7. CDR3: CASSPGQGDAQPQHF. In DNA, the CDR3 is TGTGCCAGTAGCCCGGGACAGGGGGATGCTCAGCCCCAGCATTTT. Supplemented by reference TRBV19 and TRBJ1-5, the full variable domain reads DGGITQSPKYLFRKEGQNVTLSCEQNLNHDAMYWYRQDPGQGLRLIYYSQIVNDFQKGDIAEGYSVSREKKESFPLTVTSAQKNPTAFYLCASSPGQGDAQPQHFGDGTRLSIL.

The V and J genes are TRBV28 and TRBJ2-3; 7 bases are shared with TRBD1. Germline CDR1 reads MDHEN; CDR2 reads SYDVKM. The CDR3 length is 14 residues. Trimming cost V 6 bases and J 4 bases; bases outside gene matches: 7. The CDR3 reads CASRQQGLADTQYF. CDR3 bases: TGTGCCAGCAGGCAACAGGGGTTGGCAGATACGCAGTATTTT.

The chain employs TRBV5-4 and TRBJ2-6; D perhaps matches TRBD1 (5 bases). Germline assignment: CDR1 SGHNT and CDR2 YYREEE (reference sequence). CDR3 size: 17 residues. V was pared by 4 bases and J by 0 bases, with 14 bases between. This chain's CDR3 is CASSPRTPSSGANVLTF. The CDR3 nucleotides are TGTGCCAGCAGCCCTCGGACACCAAGCTCTGGGGCCAACGTCCTGACTTTC.

This clone showed up just a few times. V and J are TRBV3-1 (or the pseudogene TRBV3-2) and TRBJ1-3; 9 bases align to TRBD1. Per the germline V gene, CDR1 is LGHDT and CDR2 is YNNKEL (reference sequence). V shed 5 bases and J 6 bases; nucleotides not matched to a gene: 5. The CDR3 consists of 14 residues. The CDR3 loop reads CASSLTGGENTIYF. The DNA for the CDR3 is TGTGCCAGCAGCTTAACAGGGGGCGAAAACACCATATATTTT.

The chain recombines TRBV20-1 with TRBJ1-2, with no clear D. Germline-derived CDR1 and CDR2 are DFQATT and SNEGSKA (reference sequence). V was clipped by 3 bases and J by 5 bases, with 13 bases between them. This CDR3 contains 13 residues. The CDR3, as DNA: TGCAGTGCTAGTGGATTCGTCGGGTATGGCTACACCTTC. Amino acid sequence: CSASGFVGYGYTF.

This chain links TRBV6-5 with TRBJ2-2, with D possibly being TRBD1 (6 bases). The length of the CDR3 is 13 residues. Germline V lookup: CDR1 MNHEY, CDR2 SVGAGI. Trimming stripped 6 bases from V and 6 bases from J, with 11 bases between. CDR3 protein: CASRNAGAGELFF. The CDR3 bases are TGTGCCAGCAGAAATGCAGGGGCCGGGGAGCTGTTTTTT.

The CDR3 region is CASSPGTAPRDTQYF. CDR3 sequence (DNA): TGTGCCAGCAGTCCTGGGACAGCCCCCAGGGATACGCAGTATTTT. The rearrangement links TRBV6-5 to TRBJ2-3; 7 bases align to TRBD1. CDR1 is MNHEY and CDR2 is SVGAGI in the germline V gene. The CDR3 spans 15 residues. Germline trimming cut 5 bases from V and 6 bases from J; bases unmatched to any gene: 11.

The rearrangement uses TRBV30 and TRBJ2-3, with D maybe TRBD2 (5 bases). Looked up from germline, CDR1 is GTSNPN and CDR2 is SVGIG (reference sequence). The CDR3 is 15 amino acids. V dropped 4 bases and J dropped 3 bases, with 17 bases sitting between them. CDR3 DNA: TGTGCCTGGACCTACGATGTGGGAGCAACAGATACGCAGTATTTT. This encodes CAWTYDVGATDTQYF.

The chain employs TRBV5-4 and TRBJ2-7, with 9 bases fitting TRBD2. CDR1 and CDR2 (germline): SGHNT, YYREEE (reference sequence). This CDR3 spans 12 amino acids. Trimming cost V 4 bases and J 5 bases; bases outside gene matches: 1. CDR3 nucleotides: TGTGCCAGCAGCGCGGGGGGGGACGAGCAGTACTTC. Its protein product is CASSAGGDEQYF. Filled out from reference TRBV5-4 and TRBJ2-7, the complete variable domain reads ETGVTQSPTHLIKTRGQQVTLRCSSQSGHNTVSWYQQALGQGPQFIFQYYREEENGRGNFPPRFSGLQFPNYSSELNVNALELDDSALYLCASSAGGDEQYFGPGTRLTVT.

The chain employs TRBV5-1 and TRBJ2-1, with 13 bases fitting TRBD2. CDR1 and CDR2 (germline): SGHRS, YFSETQ. Trimming took 4 bases from V and 3 from J; bases not matched to a gene: 4. CDR3 length: 16 amino acids. CDR3 loop: CASSITSGGVYNEQFF. In DNA, the CDR3 is TGCGCCAGCAGCATCACTAGCGGGGGGGTCTACAATGAGCAGTTCTTC.

This chain links TRBV11-2 with TRBJ1-1; D not resolved. Per germline, CDR1 SGHAT and CDR2 FQNNGV. V was cut by 1 base and J by 5 bases, with 11 bases left in between. CDR3 length: 14 residues. The DNA for the CDR3 is TGTGCCAGCAGCTTAGCCCCCGGTGATACTGAAGCTTTCTTT. Translation gives CASSLAPGDTEAFF.

This chain uses TRBV7-9 with TRBJ2-7; TRBD2 matches 8 bases. Trimming took 4 bases from V and 0 from J; bases not matched to a gene: 5. The CDR3 length is 15 residues. Germline CDR1 SEHNR, CDR2 FQNEAQ (reference sequence). In DNA form, the CDR3 reads TGTGCCAGCAGCTGGCGGGAGGCGAGCTCCTACGAGCAGTACTTC. Its protein product is CASSWREASSYEQYF.